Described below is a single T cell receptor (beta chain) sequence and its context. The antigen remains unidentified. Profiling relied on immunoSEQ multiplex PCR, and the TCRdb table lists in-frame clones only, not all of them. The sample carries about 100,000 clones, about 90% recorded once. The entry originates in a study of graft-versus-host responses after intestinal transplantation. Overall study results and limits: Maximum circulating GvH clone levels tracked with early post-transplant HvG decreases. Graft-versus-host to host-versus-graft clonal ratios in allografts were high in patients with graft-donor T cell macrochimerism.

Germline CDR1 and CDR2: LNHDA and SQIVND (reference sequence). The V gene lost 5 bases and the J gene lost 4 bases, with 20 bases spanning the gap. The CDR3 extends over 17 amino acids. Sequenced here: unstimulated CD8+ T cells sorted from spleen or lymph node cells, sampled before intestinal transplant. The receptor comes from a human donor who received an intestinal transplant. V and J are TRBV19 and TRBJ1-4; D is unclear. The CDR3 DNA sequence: TGTGCCAGTAGTCCATTACTGGACCGCTCGAATAATGAAAAACTGTTTTTT. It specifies CASSPLLDRSNNEKLFF.